The clone carrying this T cell receptor beta chain was found a few times. Its target is unknown. The CDR3 extends over 15 amino acids. The germline V gene encodes CDR1 MGHRA and CDR2 YSYEKL. The V segment lost 2 bases and the J segment 2 bases; nucleotides outside the gene matches: 2. A multiplex PCR was run with 60 Vbeta primers and 13 Jbeta primers. This table comes from immunoSEQ multiplex PCR, and its TCRdb copy is limited to in-frame clones, with some not included. The sample carries 62,000 or so clones, about 90% recorded once. This sample stems from a study of cytomegalovirus exposure and HLA in healthy donors. Study-wide results and caveats: A later analysis revealed that TCR association rates differed between HLA loci, peaking at DRB1 and bottoming out at HLA-C. In a later analysis, most CMV-associated TCR beta chains appeared HLA-restricted.

The clonotype originates from a man in his late teens or twenties in good health and CMV-seronegative. The specimen was PBMCs. The rearrangement links TRBV4-1 to TRBJ1-3; 8 positions match TRBD1. CDR3 sequence: CASSQTQGAGNTIYF. The CDR3, as DNA: TGCGCCAGCAGCCAAACACAGGGGGCTGGAAACACCATATATTTT.